These 24 T cell receptor beta chains were sequenced from one sample in a study of spatial heterogeneity in lung cancer. TCRdb re-called the 5' RACE reads through MiXCR, storing one row per CDR3 protein. The sample lists tens of thousands of distinct CDR3 sequences, around 7% seen once, with around 30% in the top ten. Time point in this sample: sample taken at primary tumor resection. Sequenced material: PBMCs, taken at surgery. The receptors were sampled from a male donor with early-stage non-small cell lung cancer.

This clonotype has only a few counts. The chain links TRBV21-1 to TRBJ2-7; the table's D gene call, TRBD1, was not cross checked with the DNA. TRBV21-1 is noted as a pseudogene. This CDR3 has 15 amino acids. This chain's CDR3 is CASSAGGTEGHEQYV. The CDR3 DNA reads TGTGCCAGCAGCGCCGGGGGGACAGAAGGACACGAGCAGTACGTC.

This clonotype has only a few counts. The J gene is TRBJ2-7, the V gene TRBV20-1; D possibly corresponds to TRBD2 (6 bases). This CDR3 is 13 amino acids long. CDR1 DFQATT and CDR2 SNEGSKA come from the germline V gene (reference sequence). V lost 6 bases to trimming and J lost 5 bases, with 17 bases between them. CDR3 sequence (DNA): TGCAGTGCCTACGCCAGCGGAGGGAACGAGCAGTACTTC. Translating gives CSAYASGGNEQYF.

The chain uses TRBV5-1 and TRBJ2-1; D not certain. Germline V lookup: CDR1 SGHRS, CDR2 YFSETQ. CDR3 length: 12 amino acids. Trimming left V 0 bases short and J 6 bases short, with 4 bases between. The CDR3 DNA reads TGCGCCAGCAGCTTGGATGTCAATGAGCAGTTCTTC. Translated, it gives CASSLDVNEQFF.

As for this clonotype: A much larger clone differs by one base, so this may be a read error. The chain employs TRBV4-3 and TRBJ2-3; possible D gene TRBD2, 5 bases. Germline CDR1 reads LGHNA; CDR2 reads YSLEER. The CDR3 is 15 amino acids. The CDR3 DNA reads TGCGGCAGCAGACAATCGTTTCTAGCCTCGGATACGCAGTATTTT. It is translated as CGSRQSFLASDTQYF.

This clonotype was counted only a few times. This chain joins TRBV20-1 and TRBJ2-7; TRBD2 aligns across 7 bases. J gave up 0 bases and V 2 bases, and 1 base lay outside the gene matches. Germline CDR1 is DFQATT and CDR2 is SNEGSKA (reference sequence). The CDR3 has 13 amino acids. The CDR3 DNA follows: TGCAGTGCTAGACAGCGGGGCTCCTACGAGCAGTACTTC. Translation: CSARQRGSYEQYF.

This clonotype has ten or more counts. The V and J genes are TRBV6-1 and TRBJ2-3, with D uncertain. The V end was cut by 4 bases, the J end by 3 bases, with 14 bases between. Germline assignment: CDR1 MNHNS and CDR2 SASEGT. This CDR3 region has 15 residues. The CDR3 protein is CASSVQPKGTDTQYF. CDR3 nucleotides: TGTGCCAGCAGTGTGCAACCAAAAGGAACAGATACGCAGTATTTT.

This clonotype was seen only a few times. This chain links TRBV7-2 with TRBJ2-5; D is undetermined. The CDR3 is 11 residues long. The germline CDR1 and CDR2 sequences are SGHTA and FQGNSA. The V end was cut by 3 bases, the J end by 6 bases, with 5 bases between. CDR3 nucleotides: TGTGCCAGCAGCTTTGGACAGACCCAGTACTTC. This sequence encodes CASSFGQTQYF.

In this sample, this clonotype turned up a few times. The chain recombines TRBV20-1 with TRBJ1-4; the match to TRBD1 covers 11 bases. V gave up 3 bases and J gave up 5 bases; unmatched junction bases: 8. This CDR3 has 16 amino acids. CDR1 DFQATT and CDR2 SNEGSKA come from the germline V gene (reference sequence). CDR3 in amino acids: CSARDPDRGRNEKLFF. CDR3 DNA sequence: TGCAGTGCTAGGGACCCGGACAGGGGGCGGAATGAAAAACTGTTTTTT.

This clonotype was seen ten or more times. V usage is TRBV19 and J usage is TRBJ2-5; 13 bases align to TRBD2. V gave up 4 bases and J gave up 2 bases; unmatched junction bases: 4. CDR1 is LNHDA and CDR2 is SQIVND in the germline V gene (reference sequence). The length of the CDR3 is 16 residues. The CDR3 region has the DNA TGTGCCAGTAGTACGGGACTAGCGGGGATACAAGAGACCCAGTACTTC. Translated: CASSTGLAGIQETQYF.

This clonotype is medium-sized within its sample. The genes are TRBV7-9 and TRBJ2-2; D gene ambiguous. Germline lookup yields CDR1 SEHNR and CDR2 FQNEAQ (reference sequence). The CDR3 covers 15 residues. The germline V and J ends were trimmed by 4 bases and 1 base, with 10 bases remaining between them. CDR3: CASSSPFGNTGELFF. CDR3 DNA sequence: TGTGCCAGCAGCTCCCCTTTCGGGAACACCGGGGAGCTGTTTTTT.

The CDR3 loop reads CASSYSRGSNTIYF. The CDR3 nucleotides are TGTGCCAGCAGTTACTCCAGGGGTAGTAACACCATATATTTT. The chain uses TRBV6-5 and TRBJ1-3; D may be TRBD1 (6 bases). The germline V gene encodes CDR1 MNHEY and CDR2 SVGAGI. The CDR3 runs 14 residues. Trimming shortened V by 0 bases and J by 7 bases, and 10 bases separated the two germline ends.

This clonotype showed up many times. The chain is built from TRBV24-1 and TRBJ1-2, with 9 positions matching TRBD1. V shed 6 bases and J 7 bases; nucleotides not matched to a gene: 5. The CDR3 consists of 13 residues. CDR1 is KGHDR, CDR2 SFDVKD, per germline. The CDR3 DNA reads TGTGCCACCAGTCCCACAGGGGGCACTGGCTACACCTTC. This codes for CATSPTGGTGYTF.

This clonotype has at least ten counts. The rearrangement uses TRBV14 and TRBJ2-4, with no clear D. This CDR3 has 13 residues. The germline V gene encodes CDR1 SGHDN and CDR2 FVKESK. Trimming took 5 bases from V and 9 from J, leaving 14 bases between them. The CDR3 protein is CASSITTSAIQYF. In DNA form, the CDR3 reads TGTGCCAGCAGCATCACTACCTCCGCCATTCAGTACTTC. Together with reference TRBV14 and TRBJ2-4, the CDR3 gives the full variable domain: EAGVTQFPSHSVIEKGQTVTLRCDPISGHDNLYWYRRVMGKEIKFLLHFVKESKQDESGMPNNRFLAERTGGTYSTLKVQPAELEDSGVYFCASSITTSAIQYFGAGTRLSVL.

This clonotype was counted only a few times. The chain has TRBV4-3 and TRBJ1-2; TRBD1 aligns across 8 bases. CDR3 length: 15 residues. Per the germline V gene, CDR1 is LGHNA and CDR2 is YSLEER. V dropped 4 bases and J dropped 1; count of bases not matched to a gene: 5. Here the CDR3 reads CASSPEDRVNYGYTF. The CDR3 DNA is TGCGCCAGCAGCCCAGAGGACAGGGTTAACTATGGCTACACCTTC.

This chain uses TRBV5-5 with TRBJ1-4; no firm D call. V lost 4 bases, J lost 2 bases, and 12 bases lay in between. The germline V gene encodes CDR1 SGHKS and CDR2 YYEKEE (reference sequence). This CDR3 has 15 residues. Here the CDR3 DNA reads TGTGCCAGCAGCGAACCACGGACTACTAATGAAAAACTGTTTTTT. Its translation is CASSEPRTTNEKLFF.

The chain has TRBV6-6 and TRBJ2-7; 7 bases map to TRBD2. Germline V gene sequence: CDR1 MNHNY, CDR2 SVGAGI (reference sequence). The CDR3 spans 13 residues. Trimming removed 5 bases from V and 7 bases from J; junction bases left unmatched: 8. CDR3 amino acids: CASSTSDGGEQYV. CDR3 in DNA: TGTGCCAGCAGTACTAGCGATGGGGGAGAGCAGTACGTC.

This clonotype was seen repeatedly, ten times or more. The chain carries TRBV12-3 or TRBV12-4 and TRBJ1-1; D possibly corresponds to TRBD1 (5 bases). The CDR3 covers 14 residues. V lost 4 bases, J lost 5 bases, and 14 bases lay in between. For the CDR3, the DNA is TGTGCCAGCAGTTCCCAGGGTGTGAGGACTGAAGCTTTCTTT. This translates into CASSSQGVRTEAFF.

This clonotype came up many times. The chain combines TRBV13 with TRBJ2-1; weak D call: TRBD2 (6 bases). The V and J ends lost 5 bases and 5 bases respectively, with 13 bases between them. This CDR3 has 14 residues. Per the germline V gene, CDR1 is PRHDT and CDR2 is FYEKMQ (reference sequence). This CDR3 reads CASSPRDLNNEQFF. The CDR3 region has the DNA TGTGCCAGCAGCCCCCGGGACTTAAACAATGAGCAGTTCTTC.

This clonotype was detected only a few times. CDR3 loop: CASSQDIGGRAFF. As DNA, the CDR3 is TGCGCCAGCAGCCAAGATATAGGTGGGCGGGCTTTCTTT. This chain joins TRBV4-3 and TRBJ1-1; no reliable D call. Trimming took 0 bases from V and 11 from J, leaving 13 bases between them. Per the germline V gene, CDR1 is LGHNA and CDR2 is YSLEER. CDR3 length: 13 residues.

This clonotype showed up many times. The chain has TRBV6-2 or TRBV6-3 and TRBJ2-3; D perhaps matches TRBD2 (5 bases). The germline V gene has CDR1 MNHEY and CDR2 SVGEGT. The CDR3 sequence is 14 residues long. V lost 3 bases, J lost 3 bases, and 10 bases lay in between. CDR3 nucleotides: TGTGCCAGCAGTTATTGGGAGAAAACAGATACGCAGTATTTT. This gives the protein CASSYWEKTDTQYF.

A remark on this clonotype: It may be a read error: a sequence one base away is much more abundant. The V call is TRBV6-5, the J call TRBJ2-2; D is perhaps TRBD1 (6 bases). V lost 2 bases and J lost 9, with 13 bases in between. Germline lookup yields CDR1 MNHEY and CDR2 SVGAGI. The CDR3 covers 14 residues. The CDR3 here is CASSYIGQSRELFF. CDR3 nucleotide sequence: TGTGCCAGCAGTTACATCGGACAGAGCAGGGAGCTGTTTTTT.

Many counts were recorded for this clonotype. The chain recombines TRBV5-1 with TRBJ1-2, with 7 bases aligning to TRBD1. Per the germline V gene, CDR1 is SGHRS and CDR2 is YFSETQ. The CDR3 has 17 amino acids. V gave up 0 bases and J gave up 0 bases; unmatched junction bases: 8. In DNA, the CDR3 is TGCGCCAGCAGCTTGGCGGCACAGGGGAGGGCTAACTATGGCTACACCTTC. Amino acids: CASSLAAQGRANYGYTF.

This clonotype was seen at least ten times. The genes are TRBV18 and TRBJ2-6, with 9 bases matching TRBD1. After removal of 5 bases from V and 2 bases from J, the junction contained 7 bases not matched to a gene. Germline V CDR1 and CDR2: KGHSH, LQKENI. CDR3 length: 17 residues. Here the CDR3 DNA reads TGTGCCAGCTCAGAACAGGGGGCAGGAGCTGGGGCCAACGTCCTGACTTTC. Translated, it gives CASSEQGAGAGANVLTF. Based on the CDR3 plus reference TRBV18 and TRBJ2-6, the full variable domain is NAGVMQNPRHLVRRRGQEARLRCSPMKGHSHVYWYRQLPEEGLKFMVYLQKENIIDESGMPKERFSAEFPKEGPSILRIQQVVRGDSAAYFCASSEQGAGAGANVLTFGAGSRLTVL.

This clonotype occurred many times. The genes are TRBV6-2 or TRBV6-3 and TRBJ2-3, with 12 bases matching TRBD2. This CDR3 has 15 residues. Germline V lookup: CDR1 MNHEY, CDR2 SVGEGT. With 7 bases clipped from V and 4 bases from J, the junction kept 6 bases outside the gene matches. CDR3 coding DNA: TGTGCCAGCACCCTAGCGGGAGGGATGGCAGATACGCAGTATTTT. The encoded protein is CASTLAGGMADTQYF.